A selection of T cell receptor beta chains follows, all from one sample in a study of cytomegalovirus exposure and HLA in healthy donors. The method was immunoSEQ multiplex PCR; TCRdb's version includes in-frame clones alone and lacks a portion of them. The profile covers some 150,000 clones, with roughly 82% appearing a single time and approximately 3% taken by the ten largest. The sequenced sample consisted of PBMCs. The receptors come from a male donor in good health and CMV-seronegative. CDR3s include the opening cysteine and the closing phenylalanine or tryptophan. D genes are given only for firm matches. The listing skips clone size in some rows; elsewhere it reads once, few, many or a size class.

V	size	J	D	DNA	CDR3
TRBV19	.	TRBJ1-1	.	TGTGCCAGTAGAGAGCTTGACAGGCCGAACACTGAAGCTTTCTTT	CASRELDRPNTEAFF
TRBV7-3	.	TRBJ1-1	.	TGTGCCAGCAGCTTAATCCAGGCCACTGAAGCTTTCTTT	CASSLIQATEAFF
TRBV15	.	TRBJ2-7	.	TGTGCCACCAGCAGAGACCCGGAGTCCTACGAGCAGTACTTC	CATSRDPESYEQYF
TRBV7-3	.	TRBJ2-7	TRBD2	TGTGCCAGCAGCTTTTGGGGGACTAGCGGGTTCCCCCTCGAGCAGTACTTC	CASSFWGTSGFPLEQYF
TRBV18	.	TRBJ2-5	TRBD2	TGTGCCAGCTCACCACCACGGCTAGCGGGCCAAGAGACCCAGTACTTC	CASSPPRLAGQETQYF
TRBV5-1	.	TRBJ2-3	TRBD2	TGCGCCAGCAGCTTCGGGGGGGGCACAGATACGCAGTATTTT	CASSFGGGTDTQYF
TRBV7-9	.	TRBJ1-6	.	TGTGCCAGCAGGACAGTTAATTCACCCCTCCACTTT	CASRTVNSPLHF
TRBV4-3	.	TRBJ2-7	TRBD2	TGCGCCAGCAGCCAAGTTGCTAGCGGGATCTATTCCTACGAGCAGTACTTC	CASSQVASGIYSYEQYF
TRBV6-5	.	TRBJ1-1	TRBD1	TGTGCCAGCAGAAAAACCACAGGGGGGTCCGCTGAAGCTTTCTTT	CASRKTTGGSAEAFF
TRBV12-5	.	TRBJ2-1	.	TGTGCTAGTGGTGCCGGACAAGCCTCCTACAATGAGCAGTTCTTC	CASGAGQASYNEQFF
TRBV7-2	.	TRBJ2-4	.	TGTGCCAGCAGCCCTCTCTCGCGTGCGAAAAACATTCAGTACTTC	CASSPLSRAKNIQYF
TRBV10-3	.	TRBJ2-7	TRBD1	TGTGCCATCAGTGCAGGAGAGGGGGCCCTATTGGTCCACGAGCAGTACTTC	CAISAGEGALLVHEQYF
TRBV19	.	TRBJ1-5	.	TGTGCCAGTAGCCGTTGGCAGATTTATAGCAATCAGCCCCAGCATTTT	CASSRWQIYSNQPQHF
TRBV19	.	TRBJ1-5	.	TGTGCCAGTAGTATAGGGGCAGGGAGCAATCAGCCCCAGCATTTT	CASSIGAGSNQPQHF
TRBV7-9	.	TRBJ1-1	TRBD1	TGTGCCAGCAGCTTAAGGGGGCGCGGAAACACTGAAGCTTTCTTT	CASSLRGRGNTEAFF
TRBV9	.	TRBJ1-5	TRBD1	TGTGCCAGCAGCCCGGGACAGGGAACAAATCAGCCCCAGCATTTT	CASSPGQGTNQPQHF
TRBV2	.	TRBJ1-2	TRBD1	TGTGCCAGCAGTGACACGGACAGGCCTAACTATGGCTACACCTTC	CASSDTDRPNYGYTF
TRBV6-5	few	TRBJ2-7	TRBD1	TGTGCCAGCAGCGACCGACAGGGGGCTCAGCAGTACTTC	CASSDRQGAQQYF
TRBV28	.	TRBJ1-5	.	TGTGCCAGCAAGGTGGGCGGGAATAGCAATCAGCCCCAGCATTTT	CASKVGGNSNQPQHF
TRBV6-4	.	TRBJ1-4	.	TGTGCCAGCAGTGCATCGGGGGGAAGTGGTGAAAAACTGTTTTTT	CASSASGGSGEKLFF
TRBV6-1	few	TRBJ1-1	TRBD1	TGTGCCAGCACGAAGACAGGGAAGGTCGGAGCTTTCTTT	CASTKTGKVGAFF
TRBV6-5	.	TRBJ2-3	TRBD1	TGTGCCAGCAGTTCACCCGGGACAGTAACAGATACGCAGTATTTT	CASSSPGTVTDTQYF
TRBV19	.	TRBJ1-3	.	TGTGCCAGTACGTTGTCAGGGGTTCCCTCTGGAAACACCATATATTTT	CASTLSGVPSGNTIYF
TRBV5-6	.	TRBJ2-7	TRBD1	TGTGCCAGCAGCATACAGGGGTTTAACGAGCAGTACTTC	CASSIQGFNEQYF
TRBV9	.	TRBJ2-1	TRBD2	TGTGCCAGCAGCTCCCGGACTAGCTTCAATGAGCAGTTCTTC	CASSSRTSFNEQFF
TRBV11-2	.	TRBJ2-1	.	TGTGCCAGCAGCCTAGAGGGGGACTTATCCTACAATGAGCAGTTCTTC	CASSLEGDLSYNEQFF
TRBV7-2	.	TRBJ1-2	TRBD1	TGTGCCAGCAGCCCCCGATCCTTGGACAGGACTGGCTACACCTTC	CASSPRSLDRTGYTF
TRBV7-2	.	TRBJ2-4	.	TGTGCCAGCAGCTTAAGTCAGGCAGGGAACATTCAGTACTTC	CASSLSQAGNIQYF
TRBV5-1	once	TRBJ2-7	TRBD1	TGCGCCAGCAGGTCGGGACAGCAATCCTACGAGCAGTACTTC	CASRSGQQSYEQYF
TRBV11-1	.	TRBJ1-2	TRBD1	TGTGCCAGCAGACCAGGACAGGGTAACTATGGCTACACCTTC	CASRPGQGNYGYTF
TRBV9	.	TRBJ2-2	TRBD2	TGTGCCAGCAGCATCATCCTCAGGCAGGGAGGGGACACCGGGGAGCTGTTTTTT	CASSIILRQGGDTGELFF
TRBV5-1	once	TRBJ1-4	.	TGCGCCAGCAGCCCAGACTTGGGGCGAGGACTGTTTTTT	CASSPDLGRGLFF
TRBV30	.	TRBJ2-3	.	TGTGCCTGGAGTGTGGGCGGGTCTAGCACAGATACGCAGTATTTT	CAWSVGGSSTDTQYF
TRBV7-3	once	TRBJ2-1	TRBD2	TGTGCCAGCAGCTTACTAGCGGGAGCCTACAATGAGCAGTTCTTC	CASSLLAGAYNEQFF
TRBV7-2	few	TRBJ2-7	.	TGTGCCAGCAGCCGACTAGATTTTGGGGAGCAGTACTTC	CASSRLDFGEQYF
TRBV2	.	TRBJ2-7	TRBD2	TGTGCCAGCACCCTTGACCCCGGGACTATTCCCTACGAGCAGTACTTC	CASTLDPGTIPYEQYF
TRBV13	.	TRBJ2-1	TRBD2	TGTGCCAGCAGCGGGACTAGCGGGAGTTCCTACAATGAGCAGTTCTTC	CASSGTSGSSYNEQFF
TRBV7-3	.	TRBJ2-1	TRBD2	TGTGCCAGCTCGATTAGCGGGGGTCACAATGAGCAGTTCTTC	CASSISGGHNEQFF
TRBV5-4	.	TRBJ1-1	.	TGTGCCAGCAGCTTTTGGAACAGGGCTGAAGCTTTCTTT	CASSFWNRAEAFF
TRBV6-5	.	TRBJ2-1	TRBD2	TGTGCCAGCACGACTAGCGGGAGATCCTATGAGCAGTTCTTC	CASTTSGRSYEQFF
TRBV25-1	.	TRBJ2-3	TRBD2	TGTGCCAGCAGCCGAGCGGGGTCTAGCACAGATACGCAGTATTTT	CASSRAGSSTDTQYF
TRBV7-2	.	TRBJ2-7	TRBD2	TGTGCCAGCAGCTTGGGCCTAGCGGGGACCTACGAGCAGTACTTC	CASSLGLAGTYEQYF
TRBV18	.	TRBJ2-1	.	TGTGCCAGCTCACCGATCACTAGGTACGACAATGAGCAGTTCTTC	CASSPITRYDNEQFF
TRBV19	.	TRBJ1-1	TRBD1	TGTGCCAGTATTAAGGGACAGGGGACTGAAGCTTTCTTT	CASIKGQGTEAFF
TRBV5-1	.	TRBJ2-2	TRBD1	TGCGCCAGCAGCTTTACGGGACAGCTTACCGGGGAGCTGTTTTTT	CASSFTGQLTGELFF
TRBV4-1	.	TRBJ2-6	.	TGCGCCAGCAGCCACAAACAATTCTCTGGGGCCAACGTCCTGACTTTC	CASSHKQFSGANVLTF
TRBV5-1	.	TRBJ1-1	TRBD1	TGCGCCAGCAGCTTGGGTAGCGACAGGGGGCTCGGAGCTTTCTTT	CASSLGSDRGLGAFF
TRBV9	.	TRBJ2-7	TRBD1	TGTGCCAGCAGCCAACGGGACAGGGGGCGGTACGAGCAGTACTTC	CASSQRDRGRYEQYF
TRBV19	.	TRBJ1-6	TRBD1	TGTGCCAGTGCCGCAGGGGGCTTAAACAATTCACCCCTCCACTTT	CASAAGGLNNSPLHF
TRBV27	.	TRBJ2-7	TRBD2	TGTGCCAGCAGTTTAGGGACTAGCGGGGGTACCAACGAGCAGTACTTC	CASSLGTSGGTNEQYF
TRBV7-8	.	TRBJ1-4	.	TGTGCCAGCAGCTTGATAAATCGGGGGTTGACTAATGAAAAACTGTTTTTT	CASSLINRGLTNEKLFF
TRBV2	.	TRBJ1-4	.	TGTGCCAGCAGCGCCCGAGGTCCAACTAATGAAAAACTGTTTTTT	CASSARGPTNEKLFF
TRBV4-1	.	TRBJ1-1	TRBD1	TGCGCCAGCAGCCAAGGGACGTATGGGACAGCTGAAGCTTTCTTT	CASSQGTYGTAEAFF
TRBV6-6	.	TRBJ2-7	TRBD1	TGTGCCAGCAGGACGACAGGGGGCGCCGGGTACGAGCAGTACTTC	CASRTTGGAGYEQYF
TRBV6-1	.	TRBJ1-5	TRBD1	TGTGCCAGCAGCAAACAGGGGGTTCAGCCCCAGCATTTT	CASSKQGVQPQHF
TRBV6-1	.	TRBJ2-7	TRBD1	TGTGCCACCCGGGACAGGAACTACGAGCAGTACTTC	CATRDRNYEQYF
TRBV19	once	TRBJ2-5	TRBD1	TGTGCCAGTAGTCCGACAGGGCCTCAAGAGACCCAGTACTTC	CASSPTGPQETQYF
TRBV7-9	few	TRBJ2-4	.	TGTGCCAGCAGCCACGTGGGGCAGGCTGTGGCCAAAAACATTCAGTACTTC	CASSHVGQAVAKNIQYF
TRBV7-9	.	TRBJ2-7	TRBD1	TGTGCCAGCAGCTTGCCCCCGGGACAGGGGAGTTCCTACGAGCAGTACTTC	CASSLPPGQGSSYEQYF